This T cell receptor (beta chain) was documented in a study of cytomegalovirus exposure and HLA in healthy donors. Study-level findings and limits: With high specificity and sensitivity, the classifier reportedly diagnosed cytomegalovirus status.

The germline CDR1 and CDR2 sequences are MNHEY and SMNVEV (reference sequence). Trimming stripped 3 bases from V and 3 bases from J, with 14 bases between. The CDR3 runs to 15 residues. The table came from immunoSEQ multiplex PCR; TCRdb's copy has only in-frame clones and leaves some out. Of about 120,000 clones detected, approximately 92% appear once; the ten largest clones hold about 1.2%. On this clone: Its specificity is unknown.

The chain employs TRBV27 and TRBJ1-2; unclear D gene. The sequencing input was PBMCs. The TCR originated in a woman aged 18-29 years in good health and CMV-seronegative. This CDR3 is CASSLGNGVYYGYTF. The CDR3 coding sequence is TGTGCCAGCAGTTTGGGGAACGGGGTGTACTATGGCTACACCTTC.